This T cell receptor (beta chain) was profiled in a study of blood T cell repertoires in COVID-19. Overall study context: PBMCs, B-cell-depleted T cells, or T cells were the source of the cDNA or gDNA that made up the material.

Authors' methods: Estimates of nucleated cell counts were drawn from the amplification of reference gene primers. Using immunoSEQ multiplex PCR, the repertoire was profiled, and TCRdb retains in-frame clones only, with some absent. V, J and clone size reflect that table, while D and trimming were determined from the DNA. Among approximately 220,000 clones listed, approximately 83% were seen once. Trimming removed 4 bases from V and 7 bases from J; junction bases left unmatched: 8. CDR3 length equals 14 residues. CDR1 is SGHRS, CDR2 YFSETQ, per germline. The rearrangement joins TRBV5-1 to TRBJ1-2, with 9 bases lining up with TRBD1. The sample was PBMCs or T cells enriched from blood (not recorded which). This receptor was taken from a woman aged 45-65 years who had been exposed to COVID-19. CDR3 sequence: CASSDWDREGGYTF. The CDR3 coding sequence is TGCGCCAGCAGCGACTGGGACAGGGAAGGTGGCTACACCTTC.